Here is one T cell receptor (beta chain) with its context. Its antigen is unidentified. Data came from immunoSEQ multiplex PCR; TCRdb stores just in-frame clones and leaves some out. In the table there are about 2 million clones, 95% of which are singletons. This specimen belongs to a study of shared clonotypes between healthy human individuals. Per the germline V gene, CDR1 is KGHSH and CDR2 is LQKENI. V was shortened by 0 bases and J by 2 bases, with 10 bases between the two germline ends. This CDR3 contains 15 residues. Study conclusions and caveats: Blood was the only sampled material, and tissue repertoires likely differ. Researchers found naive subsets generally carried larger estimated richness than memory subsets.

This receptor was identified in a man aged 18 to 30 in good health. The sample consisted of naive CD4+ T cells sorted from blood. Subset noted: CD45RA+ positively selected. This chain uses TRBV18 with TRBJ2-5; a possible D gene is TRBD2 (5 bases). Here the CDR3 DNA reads TGTGCCAGCTCACCACCCGGACTTTTGCAAGAGACCCAGTACTTC. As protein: CASSPPGLLQETQYF.